A selection of T cell receptor beta chains follows, all from one sample in a study of patients and donors after allogeneic stem cell transplantation. TCRdb re-called the RT-PCR reads with MiXCR, one entry per CDR3 protein. The sample comprises some 92,000 distinct CDR3 sequences, under 50% of which are singletons, and 50% to 75% rests with the top ten. Sequenced: blood, either unsorted or a sorted T cell fraction (not recorded which). These receptors were obtained from a human donor who was either an allogeneic HSCT recipient or a stem cell or donor lymphocyte infusion donor (not recorded which). It is not recorded whose cells these are; they may come from a transplant donor. Each CDR3 is given with its conserved first and last residue. A D gene is named only where the DNA matches it firmly. Clone size appears in some rows only: once, few, many, or a class for an expanded clone.

cdr3_aa	cdr3_nt	j_call	v_call	d_call	cdr3_length	clone_size
CASSQVLSGNNNEQFF	TGCGCCAGCAGCCAAGTTCTAAGCGGGAATAACAATGAGCAGTTCTTC	TRBJ2-1	TRBV4-1	TRBD2	16	NA
CASSQTGPAGNSPLHF	TGTGCCAGCTCACAAACGGGACCGGCGGGTAATTCACCCCTCCACTTT	TRBJ1-6	TRBV18	NA	16	NA
CASRRWEGMNTEAFF	TGTGCCAGTAGGAGATGGGAAGGCATGAACACTGAAGCTTTCTTT	TRBJ1-1	TRBV19	NA	15	NA
CASSSPGSWGYTF	TGTGCCAGCAGCTCCCCGGGCAGTTGGGGCTACACCTTC	TRBJ1-2	TRBV5-5	NA	13	NA
CASSQDSLNTEAFF	TGCGCCAGCAGCCAAGACAGTTTGAACACTGAAGCTTTCTTT	TRBJ1-1	TRBV4-3	NA	14	NA
CASSLLGGRAGGYTF	TGTGCCAGCAGTTTATTAGGAGGGCGGGCAGGTGGCTACACCTTC	TRBJ1-2	TRBV28	NA	15	NA
CASSLTDIYEQYF	TGCGCCAGCAGCTTGACGGACATTTACGAGCAGTACTTC	TRBJ2-7	TRBV5-1	NA	13	NA
CASSLIGQPQHF	TGTGCCAGCAGTTTAATCGGTCAGCCCCAGCATTTT	TRBJ1-5	TRBV27	NA	12	NA
CASSSPGLAGGGVNEQFF	TGTGCCAGCAGTTCCCCGGGACTAGCGGGAGGAGGAGTCAATGAGCAGTTCTTC	TRBJ2-1	TRBV7-2	TRBD2	18	few
CASVGAGSYEQYF	TGTGCCAGCGTAGGGGCCGGGTCCTACGAGCAGTACTTC	TRBJ2-7	TRBV27	NA	13	NA
CASRREMNTEAFF	TGCGCCAGCAGAAGAGAAATGAACACTGAAGCTTTCTTT	TRBJ1-1	TRBV5-1	NA	13	NA
CASSLIQENYGYTF	TGTGCCAGCAGTTTAATCCAGGAGAACTATGGCTACACCTTC	TRBJ1-2	TRBV12-3/TRBV12-4	NA	14	NA
CASSNSDTGELFF	TGCGCCAGCAGTAACAGTGACACCGGGGAGCTGTTTTTT	TRBJ2-2	TRBV5-1	NA	13	NA
CAISLISGRSTDTQYF	TGTGCCATCAGCCTGATAAGCGGGAGAAGCACAGATACGCAGTATTTT	TRBJ2-3	TRBV10-3	TRBD2	16	NA
CASSLEGTGEYQPQHF	TGTGCCAGCAGTTTAGAGGGGACAGGGGAATATCAGCCCCAGCATTTT	TRBJ1-5	TRBV12-3/TRBV12-4	TRBD1	16	few
CASSLGQGVSNQPQHF	TGTGCCAGCAGCTTAGGGCAGGGGGTTAGCAATCAGCCCCAGCATTTT	TRBJ1-5	TRBV7-2	TRBD1	16	once
CSVDSYTEAFF	TGCAGCGTGGACAGCTACACTGAAGCTTTCTTT	TRBJ1-1	TRBV29-1	NA	11	few
CSVDPSTDTQYF	TGCAGCGTTGATCCCAGCACAGATACGCAGTATTTT	TRBJ2-3	TRBV29-1	NA	12	NA
CSARPGQGAMAFF	TGCAGTGCTAGACCCGGACAGGGGGCAATGGCTTTCTTT	TRBJ1-1	TRBV20-1	TRBD1	13	NA
CSARGRQGDQPQHF	TGCAGTGCTAGAGGCCGACAGGGTGATCAGCCCCAGCATTTT	TRBJ1-5	TRBV20-1	TRBD1	14	NA
CASSQDRGTEAFF	TGCGCCAGCAGCCAAGATCGGGGGACTGAAGCTTTCTTT	TRBJ1-1	TRBV4-1	NA	13	few
CASSPEDRASNQPQHF	TGTGCCAGCAGTCCCGAAGACAGGGCGAGCAATCAGCCCCAGCATTTT	TRBJ1-5	TRBV12-3/TRBV12-4	TRBD1	16	few
CAISESGGWVGQPQHF	TGTGCCATCAGTGAGTCCGGGGGCTGGGTGGGTCAGCCCCAGCATTTT	TRBJ1-5	TRBV10-3	NA	16	few
CSASRNRDRGQPQHF	TGCAGTGCTAGCCGTAACCGGGACAGGGGTCAGCCCCAGCATTTT	TRBJ1-5	TRBV20-1	TRBD1	15	few
CASSRSAGLSSYNEQFF	TGTGCCAGCAGCCGCAGTGCGGGATTGAGCTCCTACAATGAGCAGTTCTTC	TRBJ2-1	TRBV7-8	NA	17	NA
CASSLATGLGGYTF	TGTGCCAGCAGCTTAGCAACCGGGTTGGGTGGCTACACCTTC	TRBJ1-2	TRBV7-9	NA	14	few
CASFPGMNTEAFF	TGTGCCAGCTTCCCGGGCATGAACACTGAAGCTTTCTTT	TRBJ1-1	TRBV7-8	NA	13	NA
CASSQDLTYGNTIYF	TGCGCCAGCAGCCAAGATCTAACATATGGAAACACCATATATTTT	TRBJ1-3	TRBV4-1	NA	15	few
CSARGLGRDYGYTF	TGCAGTGCTAGGGGACTGGGTAGGGACTATGGCTACACCTTC	TRBJ1-2	TRBV20-1	NA	14	few
CASSQAREDEKLFF	TGTGCCAGCAGCCAAGCAAGGGAGGACGAAAAACTGTTTTTT	TRBJ1-4	TRBV4-2	NA	14	NA
CASSVGGARQPQHF	TGTGCCAGCAGCGTAGGGGGGGCGCGACAGCCCCAGCATTTT	TRBJ1-5	TRBV9	NA	14	NA
CASSALINTEAFF	TGTGCCAGCAGCGCTTTAATAAATACTGAAGCTTTCTTT	TRBJ1-1	TRBV9	NA	13	once
CASSLGQGNNYGYTF	TGTGCCAGCAGCTTAGGTCAGGGGAACAACTATGGCTACACCTTC	TRBJ1-2	TRBV11-2	NA	15	many
CASSKRKGGAGGYTF	TGTGCCAGCAGCAAAAGGAAAGGGGGCGCGGGAGGCTACACCTTC	TRBJ1-2	TRBV21-1	NA	15	NA
CASSPLTGLEQYF	TGCGCCAGCAGCCCACTGACCGGCCTCGAGCAGTACTTC	TRBJ2-7	TRBV4-3	NA	13	NA
CASSLAEGTEAFF	TGTGCCAGCAGTCTCGCGGAGGGTACTGAAGCTTTCTTT	TRBJ1-1	TRBV27	NA	13	NA
CASSVGMGEIHPLHF	TGTGCCAGCAGCGTAGGAATGGGAGAAATTCACCCCCTCCACTTT	TRBJ1-6	TRBV9	NA	15	few
CASSFGPAGWSEAFF	TGTGCCAGCAGTTTCGGCCCAGCGGGGTGGAGTGAAGCTTTCTTT	TRBJ1-1	TRBV12-3/TRBV12-4	NA	15	many
CSASGGLGTEAFF	TGCAGTGCTAGTGGCGGGTTGGGCACTGAAGCTTTCTTT	TRBJ1-1	TRBV20-1	NA	13	NA
CASSRDRGLKDYGYTF	TGTGCCAGCAGTCGGGACAGGGGGCTCAAAGACTATGGCTACACCTTC	TRBJ1-2	TRBV12-3/TRBV12-4	TRBD1	16	NA
CASGGLESYEQYF	TGTGCCAGCGGAGGACTAGAGTCCTACGAGCAGTACTTC	TRBJ2-7	TRBV3-1	TRBD2	13	NA
CASSIEENEAFF	TGTGCCAGTAGTATAGAAGAAAATGAAGCTTTCTTT	TRBJ1-1	TRBV19	NA	12	few